The clone carrying this T cell receptor (beta chain) has more than one count but fewer than ten. Its target is unknown. The data were taken from a study of T cell responses to AZD1222 COVID-19 vaccine. Points from the study as a whole: Targeting of unmutated variant regions was reportedly seen in nearly half of spike-specific TCRs. Two AZD1222 doses significantly raised spike-specific TCR breadth and depth over controls.

The CDR3 covers 13 residues. Deletions cut 2 bases from V and 3 bases from J, with 4 bases between. Germline V CDR1 and CDR2: MGHRA, YSYEKL. TCRdb's copy holds only in-frame clones and misses some; the assay was immunoSEQ multiplex PCR. This table has some 140,000 clones, roughly nine tenths appearing once. The rearrangement links TRBV4-1 to TRBJ2-2; D unclear. The sequence came from an adult in good health. The specimen was peripheral blood, collected on day 0 of MenACWY control vaccination. CDR3 DNA: TGCGCCAGCAGCCAATGGTACACCGGGGAGCTGTTTTTT. It codes for CASSQWYTGELFF.